A selection of T cell receptor beta chains follows, all from one sample in a study of neurological immune-mediated disorders. TCRdb re-called the 5' RACE reads through MiXCR, storing one row per CDR3 protein. The sample lists roughly 32,000 distinct CDR3 sequences; about 15% were seen once. The sequencing sample was made of PBMCs. The receptors derive from a man between 65 and 80 years old in good health. Both conserved end residues are part of each CDR3. A D gene is named only where the DNA matches it firmly. Some rows mark clone size as missing; the rest say once, few, many or name a class of expanded clone.

d_call j_call clone_size v_call cdr3_aa cdr3_nt
NA TRBJ1-3 NA TRBV7-2 CASSLSGADTIYF TGTGCCAGCAGCTTATCAGGGGCGGACACCATATATTTT
NA TRBJ2-4 many TRBV20-1 CSVAHGARDWANIHYF NA
NA TRBJ1-1 many TRBV5-1 CASRTFRANTEAFF TGCGCCAGTAGAACTTTCCGAGCGAACACTGAAGCTTTCTTT
NA TRBJ2-7 many TRBV15 CATSRDTGIPYEQYF TGTGCCACCAGCAGGGACACAGGAATTCCCTACGAGCAGTACTTC
TRBD2 TRBJ2-3 NA TRBV7-2 CASSLTGTSGSSTDTQYF TGTGCCAGCAGCTTAACCGGGACTAGCGGTTCTAGCACAGATACGCAGTATTTT
TRBD2 TRBJ2-2 many TRBV7-2 CASSFLRGGTGELFF TGTGCCAGCAGCTTTCTTCGGGGGGGCACCGGGGAGCTGTTTTTT
NA TRBJ1-2 many TRBV5-1 CASSPEGVGGYTF TGCGCCAGCAGCCCCGAAGGGGTCGGTGGCTACACCTTC
NA TRBJ2-3 many TRBV5-1 CASSSAQRGTDTQYF TGCGCCAGCAGCTCGGCCCAGAGAGGGACAGATACGCAGTATTTT
NA TRBJ1-4 many TRBV7-2 CASSPTGGNEKLFF TGTGCCAGCAGCCCGACAGGCGGGAATGAAAAACTGTTTTTT
NA TRBJ2-7 many TRBV20-1 CSARVLGASYEQYF TGCAGTGCTAGAGTTCTAGGGGCCTCCTACGAGCAGTACTTC
TRBD1 TRBJ2-5 few TRBV5-1 CASSLTGTGGQETQYF TGCGCCAGCAGCCTTACAGGGACAGGGGGACAAGAGACCCAGTACTTC
NA TRBJ2-1 many TRBV20-1 CSATQFSYNEQFF TGCAGTGCTACCCAATTCTCCTACAATGAGCAGTTCTTC
TRBD1 TRBJ2-7 many TRBV12-3/TRBV12-4 CASSYRGPYEQYF TGTGCCAGCAGTTACAGGGGGCCCTACGAGCAGTACTTC
NA TRBJ1-1 NA TRBV7-8 CASSSLTASKAFF TGTGCCAGCAGCTCCCTGACAGCCTCGAAAGCTTTCTTT
NA TRBJ2-3 many TRBV20-1 CSARDRASTDTQYF TGCAGTGCTAGAGATCGAGCGAGCACAGATACGCAGTATTTT
NA TRBJ1-1 medium-sized TRBV7-9 CASSLALTGTEAFF TGTGCCAGCAGCCTAGCCCTCACCGGGACTGAAGCTTTCTTT
NA TRBJ2-1 NA TRBV12-3/TRBV12-4 CASSVASGSYNEQFF TGTGCCAGCAGCGTAGCCAGCGGCTCCTACAATGAGCAGTTCTTC
TRBD1 TRBJ1-2 many TRBV6-5 CASSYIDRVGGYTF TGTGCCAGCAGTTACATAGACAGGGTTGGTGGCTACACCTTC
TRBD1 TRBJ2-1 many TRBV2 CASNPGQGNEQFF TGTGCCAGCAACCCGGGACAGGGTAATGAGCAGTTCTTC
NA TRBJ1-5 few TRBV7-2 CASSPLALEAGNQPQHF TGTGCCAGCAGCCCACTCGCTCTGGAGGCGGGCAATCAGCCCCAGCATTTT
NA TRBJ2-2 many TRBV6-2/TRBV6-3 CASSSTGTGELFF TGTGCCAGCAGTTCGACTGGAACCGGGGAGCTGTTTTTT
NA TRBJ1-2 many TRBV9 CASSVKGNYGYTF TGTGCCAGCAGCGTGAAGGGAAACTATGGCTACACCTTC
TRBD2 TRBJ2-1 NA TRBV4-2 CASSPGLAGFNEQFF TGTGCCAGCAGCCCCGGACTAGCGGGCTTCAATGAGCAATTCTTC
NA TRBJ2-7 many TRBV3-1 CASSTGYSYEQYF TGTGCCAGCAGCACAGGGTACTCCTACGAGCAGTACTTC
NA TRBJ1-5 many TRBV5-6 CASSSTPWGTESNQPQHF TGTGCCAGCAGCTCGACCCCTTGGGGGACTGAGAGCAATCAGCCCCAGCATTTT
NA TRBJ2-1 many TRBV7-9 CASSLAALVNEQFF TGTGCCAGCAGCTTAGCGGCCCTGGTTAATGAGCAGTTCTTC